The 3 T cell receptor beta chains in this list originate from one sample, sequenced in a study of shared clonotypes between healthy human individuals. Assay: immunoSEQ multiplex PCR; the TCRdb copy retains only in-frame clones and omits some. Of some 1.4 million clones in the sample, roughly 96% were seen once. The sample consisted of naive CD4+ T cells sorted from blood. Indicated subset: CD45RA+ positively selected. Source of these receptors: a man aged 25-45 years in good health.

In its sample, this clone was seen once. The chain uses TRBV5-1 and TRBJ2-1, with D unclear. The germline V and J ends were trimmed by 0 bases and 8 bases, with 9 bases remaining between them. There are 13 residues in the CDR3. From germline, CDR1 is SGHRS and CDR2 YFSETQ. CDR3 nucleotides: TGCGCCAGCAGCTTGGCCCCCATAGATGAGCAGTTCTTC. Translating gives CASSLAPIDEQFF.

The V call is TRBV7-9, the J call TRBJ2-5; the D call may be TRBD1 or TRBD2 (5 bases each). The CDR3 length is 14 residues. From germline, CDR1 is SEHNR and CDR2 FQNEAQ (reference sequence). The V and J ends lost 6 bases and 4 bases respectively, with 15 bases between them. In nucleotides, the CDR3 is TGTGCCAGCAGTTCTCGGGACGGCCGAGAGACCCAGTACTTC. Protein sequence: CASSSRDGRETQYF.

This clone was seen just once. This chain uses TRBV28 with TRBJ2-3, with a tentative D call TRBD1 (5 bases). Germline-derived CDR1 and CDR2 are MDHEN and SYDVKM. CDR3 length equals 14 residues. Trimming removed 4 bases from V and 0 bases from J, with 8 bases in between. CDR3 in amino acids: CASSSTGSTDTQYF. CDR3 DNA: TGTGCCAGCAGTTCTACAGGAAGCACAGATACGCAGTATTTT.